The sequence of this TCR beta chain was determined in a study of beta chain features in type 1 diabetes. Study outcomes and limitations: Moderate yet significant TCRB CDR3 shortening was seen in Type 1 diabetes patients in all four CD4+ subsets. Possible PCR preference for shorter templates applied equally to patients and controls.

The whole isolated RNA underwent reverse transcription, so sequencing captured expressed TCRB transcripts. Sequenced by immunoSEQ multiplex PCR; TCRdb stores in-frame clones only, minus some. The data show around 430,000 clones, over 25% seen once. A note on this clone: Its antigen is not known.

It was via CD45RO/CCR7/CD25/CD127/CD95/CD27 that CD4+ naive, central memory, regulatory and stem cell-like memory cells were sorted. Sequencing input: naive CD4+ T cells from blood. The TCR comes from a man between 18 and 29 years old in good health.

The DNA for the CDR3 is TGTGCCAGCAGCTTGGAGGGCGGTTACACAGATACGCAGTATTTT. Amino acids: CASSLEGGYTDTQYF. The gene calls are TRBV5-6 and TRBJ2-3; D unclear. CDR3 length equals 15 residues. Germline V gene sequence: CDR1 SGHDT, CDR2 YYEEEE. V shed 0 bases and J shed 2 bases, with 10 bases lying between them.